This T cell receptor (beta chain) was obtained from a study of Ad26.COV2.S vaccination and SARS-CoV-2 variants. On the study more broadly: In the study, Ad26.COV2.S was injected intramuscularly once, or twice 56 days apart.

CDR1 is SNHLY and CDR2 is FYNNEI in the germline V gene. This CDR3 has 15 residues. Trimming pared 4 bases from V and 0 bases from J, leaving 11 bases between. The treatment: around 19 received Ad26.COV2.S at low or high dose, single or two shots; 5 received placebo; per-sample allocation not given. Specimens were obtained on day 63 following the first vaccine or placebo injection. The shot given was an Ad26 vector that makes Wuhan-strain SARS-CoV-2 spike. Clones were sequenced by immunoSEQ multiplex PCR, and TCRdb holds only the in-frame ones, with some missing. The data show more than 250,000 clones, with around 87% seen just once and around 3% held by the top ten.

The chain couples TRBV2 to TRBJ2-3, with D hard to call. The TCR sequence derives from a person between 18 and 65 years old who received the Ad26.COV2.S COVID-19 vaccine or a placebo. The sequences come from peripheral blood, collected in a trial of Ad26.COV2.S vaccine versus placebo. CDR3 sequence: CASSGSFPSTDTQYF. The CDR3 nucleotides read TGTGCCAGCAGTGGCAGCTTCCCTAGCACAGATACGCAGTATTTT. The full variable domain, with the rest looked up from reference TRBV2 and TRBJ2-3, is EPEVTQTPSHQVTQMGQEVILRCVPISNHLYFYWYRQILGQKVEFLVSFYNNEISEKSEIFDDQFSVERPDGSNFTLKIRSTKLEDSAMYFCASSGSFPSTDTQYFGPGTRLTVL.